This T cell receptor (beta chain) was documented in a study of T cell responses to AZD1222 COVID-19 vaccine. Findings of the study overall: It should be noted that donors were predominantly white British and more often female, and clonal diversity was possibly underestimated.

Concerning this clone itself: Antigen unknown.

Here immunoSEQ multiplex PCR was the method, and the copy in TCRdb shows in-frame clones only, minus some. The sample contains 100,000 or so clones, nearly 90% of which appear only once. Germline lookup yields CDR1 MNHNS and CDR2 SASEGT. Trimming stripped 0 bases from V and 2 bases from J, with 5 bases between. The CDR3 covers 14 residues. Sequences were derived from peripheral blood, sampled on day 0 of AZD1222 vaccination. V and J are TRBV6-1 and TRBJ1-5, with D tentatively TRBD1 (5 bases). The receptor was isolated from an adult in good health. Written as DNA, the CDR3 is TGTGCCAGCAGTGAAGCAGGGGGCAATCAGCCCCAGCATTTT. Protein product: CASSEAGGNQPQHF.